These 2 T cell receptor beta chains originate from one sample sequenced in a study of CXCR3-negative and CXCR3-positive naive CD8 T cells. Study-wide results and caveats: Greater hydrophobicity was found in TRB CDR3s of CXCR3-positive naive cells than of CXCR3-negative naive cells.

These TCRs are of unknown antigen specificity. Preparation of TRB cDNA libraries relied on 5' RACE carrying UMI labels. From the 5' RACE reads, TCRdb lists one entry per CDR3 protein and no DNA. The sample data list 150,000 to 180,000 distinct CDR3 sequences. The sequenced material came from naive CXCR3+ CD8+ T cells from blood. Stated subset: CD45RO-CCR7+CD27+CD95- naive CD8+ T cells expressing CXCR3 (TNR3+). The source is a human donor in good health. Some clones in this sample may be carry-over from other donors' samples.

The chain links TRBV11-1 to TRBJ2-5; TCRdb's D call, TRBD1, is unchecked because there is no DNA. Germline assignment: CDR1 SGHAT and CDR2 FQDESV (reference sequence). The CDR3 consists of 16 residues. CDR3 in amino acids: CASSFLRGSPQETQYF.

The chain joins TRBV28 to TRBJ1-1; TCRdb gives TRBD1 as the D gene, but with no DNA this cannot be confirmed. This CDR3 is 12 amino acids long. Germline V gene data show CDR1 as MDHEN and CDR2 as SYDVKM. CDR3 loop: CASSPGTGKAFF.